This T cell receptor beta chain appears in the sequencing data of a study of T cell changes during pregnancy in multiple sclerosis. The protocol was immunoSEQ multiplex PCR, while the TCRdb copy is restricted to in-frame clones and leaves out a portion. Of tens of thousands of clones listed, about 93% are singletons. V trimming: 4 bases; J trimming: 2 bases; junction bases outside the gene matches: 15. Germline CDR1 reads SEHNR; CDR2 reads FQNEAQ (reference sequence). The CDR3 covers 18 residues. This sequence originates from a female donor with multiple sclerosis, enrolled in a pregnancy study. The chain couples TRBV7-9 to TRBJ1-1, with 8 bases lining up with TRBD1. Here the sequenced sample was peripheral blood, taken in the first trimester of pregnancy. For the CDR3, the DNA is TGTGCCAGCAGCTCACAGGGGGTAGGGATTCGCCTTAACACTGAAGCTTTCTTT. The encoded protein is CASSSQGVGIRLNTEAFF.